This entry lists 5 T cell receptor beta chains sequenced from one sample in a study of blood T cell repertoires in COVID-19 (dated by TCRdb to about 2020). The method behind the library was the immunoSEQ multiplex PCR assay. TCRdb mirrors the immuneACCESS table, restricted to in-frame sequences. Some clones are absent from its copies; in checked studies, under half trace to an unresolved V gene, and the reason for the others is unknown. This sample gives roughly 180,000 clones in total; approximately 85% of them show up just once. 6.5% to 7.5% of the sample is in the top ten clones. Sample: peripheral blood. The receptors shown here come from an older man with COVID-19, enrolled during active disease.

The chain has TRBV2 and TRBJ1-4; 10 nucleotides align to TRBD1. J lost 2 bases, V lost 6 bases, and 3 bases had no gene match. Germline-derived CDR1 and CDR2 are SNHLY and FYNNEI. This CDR3 is 15 amino acids long. CDR3 in DNA: TGTGCCAGCAGAGGGACAGGGGAGACTAATGAAAAACTGTTTTTT. The encoded protein is CASRGTGETNEKLFF.

This chain uses TRBV28 with TRBJ1-2; 8 nucleotides agree with TRBD1. Losses at the gene ends were 5 bases for V and 4 bases for J; bases not matched to a gene: 9. Germline lookup yields CDR1 MDHEN and CDR2 SYDVKM. The CDR3 has 15 amino acids. CDR3 amino acids: CASSTMGDRIYGYTF. The CDR3 nucleotides are TGTGCCAGCAGTACTATGGGGGACAGGATCTATGGCTACACCTTC.

In its sample, this clone was seen a few times. The chain is built from TRBV6-2 or TRBV6-3 and TRBJ1-3; D possibly corresponds to TRBD1 (6 bases). V lost 4 bases and J 2 bases, leaving 15 bases between the germline ends. The CDR3 is 16 residues long. Germline V gives CDR1 MNHEY, CDR2 SVGEGT. The CDR3 sequence is CASSSVDRTTGNTIYF. CDR3 DNA sequence: TGTGCCAGCAGTTCTGTCGACAGGACAACTGGAAACACCATATATTTT.

The chain couples TRBV3-1 (or the pseudogene TRBV3-2) to TRBJ1-5; D call uncertain. V shed 1 base and J shed 2 bases, with 6 bases lying between them. Germline V gene sequence: CDR1 LGHDT, CDR2 YNNKEL (reference sequence). The CDR3 is made up of 14 amino acids. The CDR3 DNA sequence: TGTGCCAGCAGCCAAGGGAGGGGCAATCAGCCCCAGCATTTT. Translation: CASSQGRGNQPQHF.

J is TRBJ1-1 and V is TRBV5-1; perhaps TRBD1 as D (6 bases). The V gene's germline CDR1 is SGHRS and CDR2 YFSETQ. V lost 3 bases to trimming and J lost 1 base, with 16 bases between them. The CDR3 has 16 amino acids. In nucleotides, the CDR3 is TGCGCCAGCAGCTCGGGACAAGGGGGTACGAACACTGAAGCTTTCTTT. Its protein product is CASSSGQGGTNTEAFF.